This is a list of T cell receptor beta chains from one sample in a study of graft-versus-host responses after intestinal transplantation. Using immunoSEQ multiplex PCR, the repertoire was profiled, and TCRdb retains in-frame clones only, with some absent. Of about 19,000 clones detected, approximately 70% appear once; the ten largest clones hold roughly 8%. The specimen was ileum tissue, collected approximately three weeks after intestinal transplant. These receptors came from a human patient who received an intestinal transplant, so some T cells may come from the graft donor. Both conserved end residues are part of each CDR3. D genes are given only for firm matches. Size values are once, few and many counts, or a class for expanded clones, and some rows have none.

j_call d_call clone_size v_call cdr3_nt cdr3_aa
TRBJ1-4 - - TRBV10-3 TGTGCCATCAGTAGCGGGGTGGGGGATGAAAAACTGTTTTTT CAISSGVGDEKLFF
TRBJ1-2 - - TRBV19 TGTGCCAGTTCTGCCCCTGGCAGGTCAAATGGCTACACCTTC CASSAPGRSNGYTF
TRBJ2-4 TRBD2 - TRBV9 TGTGCCAGCAGCGTAGCGCCTGGACTAGGCTCAAAAAACATTCAGTACTTC CASSVAPGLGSKNIQYF
TRBJ2-3 TRBD2 - TRBV2 TGTGCCATCCGGGGGACTAGCGGGAGGGCAGATACGCAGTATTTT CAIRGTSGRADTQYF
TRBJ2-1 TRBD1 - TRBV12-5 TGTGCTAGTGGTCCGCCGGACAGGGTGGATGAGCAGTTCTTC CASGPPDRVDEQFF
TRBJ2-3 - - TRBV28 TGTGCCAGCAGACCCGAGTCCATCCGGGACACAGATACGCAGTATTTT CASRPESIRDTDTQYF
TRBJ1-1 - - TRBV13 TGTGCCAGCAGACGTGGGCAGGACTTCCCGAACACTGAAGCTTTCTTT CASRRGQDFPNTEAFF
TRBJ1-1 - - TRBV10-3 TGTGCCATCAGCAGGGGAAACACTGAAGCTTTCTTT CAISRGNTEAFF
TRBJ1-5 - - TRBV28 TGTGCCAGCAGTGTTAATACAGGGACGGGGCAGCCCCAGCATTTT CASSVNTGTGQPQHF
TRBJ2-3 TRBD2 - TRBV27 TGTGCCAGCAGTGTTGGGACTAGCGGGGGGTTTTATACAGATACGCAGTATTTT CASSVGTSGGFYTDTQYF
TRBJ1-6 TRBD1 - TRBV5-4 TGTGCCAGCAGCTTGCCGGGACAGGGAAATTCACCCCTCCACTTT CASSLPGQGNSPLHF
TRBJ2-5 - - TRBV29-1 TGCAGCGTTGATGTCAGGGCTCAAGAGACCCAGTACTTC CSVDVRAQETQYF
TRBJ1-2 - - TRBV5-1 TGCGCCAGCAGCTTGGGATACACTAACTATGGCTACACCTTC CASSLGYTNYGYTF
TRBJ2-7 TRBD1 - TRBV30 TGTGCCTGGAGTGACGAGACAGGGTCTCCCTACGAGCAGTACTTC CAWSDETGSPYEQYF
TRBJ1-1 - - TRBV18 TGTGCCAGCTCACCAGGTCGAGGATGGAACACTGAAGCTTTCTTT CASSPGRGWNTEAFF
TRBJ2-3 TRBD2 - TRBV19 TGTGCCAGTAGTTCGACTAGCGGGAGTTTTACAGATACGCAGTATTTT CASSSTSGSFTDTQYF
TRBJ1-6 TRBD1 - TRBV2 TGTGCCAGCGGAACAACGACAGGGCTTAATTCACCCCTCCACTTT CASGTTTGLNSPLHF
TRBJ2-5 TRBD2 medium-sized TRBV5-5 TGTGCCAGCACCTCAGAGCTGCGGGACTATACTTTCAGAGAGACCCAGTACTTC CASTSELRDYTFRETQYF
TRBJ1-6 - - TRBV7-9 TGTGCCAGCAGCGGTGTCCAGGGGATAATTAATTCACCCCTCCACTTT CASSGVQGIINSPLHF
TRBJ1-6 - - TRBV30 TGTGCCTGGAAGGTAAGGGGTAATTCACCCCTCCACTTT CAWKVRGNSPLHF
TRBJ2-7 TRBD1 few TRBV6-1 TGTGCCAGTGAGGGACAGCTAGCCTACGAGCAGTACTTC CASEGQLAYEQYF
TRBJ2-7 TRBD2 - TRBV14 TGTGCCAGCAGCCATCTCGGGGGGGGGCGCTGGGACGAGCAGTACTTC CASSHLGGGRWDEQYF
TRBJ1-1 TRBD1 - TRBV28 TGTGCCAGCAGTTTATACAGGGGCACTGAAGCTTTCTTT CASSLYRGTEAFF
TRBJ1-2 TRBD1 - TRBV27 TGTGCCAGCAGTTTCGGACAGGGCGCTGGCTACACCTTC CASSFGQGAGYTF
TRBJ1-6 - - TRBV5-1 TGCGCCAGCAGCAGACGGACGGACTTGAATTCACCCCTCCACTTT CASSRRTDLNSPLHF